Below, 10 T cell receptor beta chains from the same sample are listed, as sequenced in a study of blood T cells in healthy people across ages. The second PCR ran roughly 6 to 11 cycles with a sample-barcoded 5' primer and J-beta primers. TCRdb reprocessed the 5' RACE reads via MiXCR and lists one record per CDR3 protein. The table shows roughly 500,000 distinct CDR3 sequences, with 24% occurring only once. This same sample was also part of a study on T cells of mothers and their children.

The sample was blood. The receptor set was obtained from a boy aged 5-17 years in good health.

The chain couples TRBV4-2 to TRBJ2-1, with 8 bases fitting TRBD1. The germline V gene encodes CDR1 LGHNA and CDR2 YNFKEQ. The CDR3 totals 16 residues. V dropped 4 bases and J dropped 6; count of bases not matched to a gene: 11. CDR3 in amino acids: CASSPDGAGGSNEQFF. CDR3 sequence (DNA): TGTGCCAGCAGCCCAGATGGGGCAGGGGGCTCCAATGAGCAGTTCTTC.

The table lists this clonotype with many counts. The chain recombines TRBV5-1 with TRBJ2-5; 8 bases match TRBD2. The germline V gene encodes CDR1 SGHRS and CDR2 YFSETQ. The CDR3 runs 15 residues. Trimming cost V 0 bases and J 5 bases; bases outside gene matches: 6. The chain's CDR3 is CASSLGPGGHETQYF. CDR3 in DNA: TGCGCCAGCAGCTTGGGACCGGGGGGGCATGAGACCCAGTACTTC.

This clonotype was counted a few times. J is TRBJ1-4 and V is TRBV29-1, with TRBD1 as a possible D gene (5 bases). Trimming cost V 4 bases and J 7 bases, with 16 bases left between them. This CDR3 has 14 residues. Per the germline V gene, CDR1 is SQVTM and CDR2 is ANQGSEA. The DNA for the CDR3 is TGCAGCGTTGCCCGTCGGTGGGGGGGTGAAAAACTGTTTTTT. Its protein product is CSVARRWGGEKLFF.

Only a few counts were recorded for this clonotype. The chain joins TRBV6-2 or TRBV6-3 to TRBJ2-5, with TRBD1 matching over 7 bases. J gave up 5 bases and V 4 bases, and 7 bases lay outside the gene matches. This CDR3 region has 14 residues. Germline V gives CDR1 MNHEY, CDR2 SVGEGT. This chain's CDR3 is CASSSLTGMETQYF. CDR3 coding DNA: TGTGCCAGCAGTTCGTTGACAGGGATGGAGACCCAGTACTTC.

This clonotype was found many times. The CDR3 DNA follows: TGCGCCAGCAGCCAGACTAGCGGGATTAGCTCTGGGGCCAACGTCCTGACTTTC. Translated: CASSQTSGISSGANVLTF. The chain joins TRBV4-1 to TRBJ2-6; TRBD2 agrees at 11 bases. Trimming cost V 3 bases and J 0 bases; bases outside gene matches: 4. CDR3 size: 18 residues. Looked up from germline, CDR1 is MGHRA and CDR2 is YSYEKL.

A few counts support this clonotype. This chain uses TRBV2 with TRBJ2-7; no reliable D call. CDR3 length equals 16 residues. V was cut by 0 bases and J by 3 bases, with 15 bases left in between. CDR1 and CDR2 from the germline V gene are SNHLY and FYNNEI. The CDR3 DNA is TGTGCCAGCAGTGAAGCCCCCCAGGTCGAGAACTACGAGCAGTACTTC. Translation gives CASSEAPQVENYEQYF.

There are a few counts of this clonotype. J is TRBJ2-7 and V is TRBV5-1; TRBD2 is a possible D gene (6 bases). Trimming took off 4 bases at V and 2 bases at J, with 16 bases between the two ends. CDR1 is SGHRS and CDR2 is YFSETQ in the germline V gene. The CDR3 has 15 residues. This chain's CDR3 is CASSPSGRTTYEQYF. The CDR3 DNA is TGCGCCAGCAGCCCGTCGGGACGGACTACCTACGAGCAGTACTTC.

J is TRBJ2-2 and V is TRBV9; 11 positions agree with TRBD2. Germline CDR1 SGDLS, CDR2 YYNGEE. This CDR3 contains 18 residues. The J segment lost 4 bases and the V segment lost 2 bases, leaving 10 bases of the junction unmatched. The CDR3 sequence: CASSVDPLAGASTGELFF. The CDR3 coding sequence is TGTGCCAGCAGCGTCGACCCACTAGCGGGGGCTTCCACCGGGGAGCTGTTTTTT.

The chain employs TRBV9 and TRBJ2-1, with D possibly matching TRBD2 (5 bases). CDR1 is SGDLS and CDR2 is YYNGEE in the germline V gene. CDR3 length: 15 amino acids. V lost 0 bases and J lost 2, with 9 bases in between. The CDR3 region is CASSVGGLPYNEQFF. The DNA of the CDR3 is TGTGCCAGCAGCGTAGGAGGACTCCCCTACAATGAGCAGTTCTTC.

This clonotype was counted only a few times. This sequence joins TRBV14 and TRBJ2-6; tentatively, D is TRBD1 (5 bases). The V gene's germline CDR1 is SGHDN and CDR2 FVKESK. The CDR3 spans 20 residues. Between the trimmed V and J ends, which lost 0 bases and 4 bases, there was a span of 22 bases. DNA of the CDR3: TGTGCCAGCAGCCAAGAACGTCACATCAGGGTCCCCTGGGGGGCCAACGTCCTGACTTTC. Residues: CASSQERHIRVPWGANVLTF.